This entry concerns a single T cell receptor beta chain. Produced via immunoSEQ multiplex PCR; TCRdb's table is partial and in-frame only. The sample shows a few hundred thousand clones, about 79% of them seen only once. Per germline, CDR1 SGHRS and CDR2 YFSETQ. The CDR3 length is 15 residues. V was shortened by 3 bases and J by 0 bases, with 9 bases between the two germline ends. The entry originates in a study of blood T cell repertoires in COVID-19. Study summary: The cDNA or gDNA used as material had been derived from T cells, B-cell-depleted T cells, or PBMCs.

This study enrolled people aged about 18 to 100 from under 25 US geographic areas. The origin of this receptor is a woman aged 60-75 years who had recovered from COVID-19. V usage is TRBV5-1 and J usage is TRBJ2-2, with D tentatively TRBD1 (5 bases). The sample consisted of PBMCs or T cells enriched from blood (not recorded which). In nucleotides, the CDR3 is TGCGCCAGCAGCTCCGACAGCGCGAACACCGGGGAGCTGTTTTTT. Amino acids: CASSSDSANTGELFF.